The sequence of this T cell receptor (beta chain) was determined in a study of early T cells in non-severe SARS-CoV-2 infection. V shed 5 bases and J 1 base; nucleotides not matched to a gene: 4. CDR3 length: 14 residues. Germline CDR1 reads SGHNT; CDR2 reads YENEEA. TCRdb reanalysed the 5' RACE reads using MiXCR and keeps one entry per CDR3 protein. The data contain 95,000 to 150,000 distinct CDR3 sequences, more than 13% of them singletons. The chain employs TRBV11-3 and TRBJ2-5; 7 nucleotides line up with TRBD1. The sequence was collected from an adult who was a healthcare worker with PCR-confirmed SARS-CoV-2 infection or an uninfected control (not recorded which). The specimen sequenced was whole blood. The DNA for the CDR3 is TGTGCCAGCAGCCACCGGGACAGCCAAGAGACCCAGTACTTC. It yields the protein CASSHRDSQETQYF.